This TCR beta chain was sequenced for a study of PD-L1 blockade in urothelial cancer listed by TCRdb under 2017. Study-level background: All patients started therapy around 2014 and received atezolizumab 1,200 mg intravenously every 3 weeks. Pretreatment tumor samples, along with matched peripheral blood serially collected before and after atezolizumab treatment, were subjected to TCR sequencing. Durable clinical benefit was achieved by nine patients but not by the remaining 20. About 90% of the 29 patients were males with bladder-origin urothelial cancer, and about 65% of the roughly 30 reported a prior smoking history. Durable clinical benefit was defined as progression-free survival longer than 6 months, and TCR features were also tested against progression-free and overall survival. Just over 28 patients had pretreatment blood TCR-seq, some 25 had at least one posttreatment blood collection, and some 25 had tumor TCR-seq. An exploratory multi-omic analysis was conducted of the somatic, immune and clinical correlates of response to PD-L1 blockade with atezolizumab in urothelial cancer. An ECOG performance status of 0 or 1 was recorded for the patients, and 0 to 3 prior chemotherapy regimens had been received by the patients. In the same patients, pretreatment tumors underwent whole exome sequencing and RNA sequencing in addition to TCR sequencing. Blood samples gave median yields of approximately 130,000 T cells and some 84,000 unique TCRs, along with a median clonality of 0.080. Blood samples were analyzed at 3 weeks after treatment start (second dose) and at 6 weeks after treatment start.

On the study overall, not on this receptor specifically: At 3 weeks after the start of treatment, tumor-associated TCR clones in peripheral blood had expanded more in patients with durable benefit (n of about 20, p = 0.022). Improved progression-free and overall survival was found to be associated with pretreatment peripheral blood TCR clonality below the median. Because the sample size was small (n of about 30) and many exploratory analyses were performed, the results are intended to be hypothesis-generating.

A word on this clone: It has no known antigen specificity. No much larger clone is present one base from it, and per-base qualities are unavailable.

Each PCR received spiked-in synthetic TCR analog templates so that absolute template abundance could be estimated from read counts. The immunoSEQ assay used bias-controlled V and J gene primers to amplify TCRbeta CDR3 regions from genomic DNA. Sequencing of rearranged TCRbeta segments was performed at approximately 20X coverage. In the authors' own workflow: Clustering was used to correct sequencing errors, and CDR3s were annotated against IMGT to assign V, D and J genes. Only productive TCRbeta rearrangements were used in downstream analyses, excluding out-of-frame or stop-codon sequences. Clonality was calculated as one minus the Shannon entropy normalized by the log of the number of unique productive sequences. Fisher's exact test with Benjamini-Hochberg correction, using a cutoff of adjusted p below 0.01, was how clones that differed between time points or between blood and tumor were identified. TCRdb obtained this table from immuneACCESS and retained in-frame rearrangements with V and J assigned. These tables miss some clones; where compared with another copy, unresolved V genes account for less than half of the shortfall, and the remainder is unexplained. The V and J calls and clone size were taken over from that table, and D and trimming were inferred from the DNA. The sample includes fewer than 40,000 clones, with approximately 89% observed a single time. The top ten clones comprise about 11% of the sample.

The time point label, as the study defines it: pretreatment peripheral blood. A cohort of around 29 patients with locally advanced or metastatic urothelial carcinoma, treated at Memorial Sloan Kettering on a trial protocol, was included. Peripheral blood mononuclear cells were collected from each patient pretreatment and during treatment, giving between 1 and 8 total time points per patient. The Qiagen DNeasy Blood extraction kit was used to purify genomic DNA from total PBMCs and tumor samples. PBMCs were collected pretreatment and during treatment, and were isolated and stored as previously described. The TCR sequence derives from a woman in her sixties or seventies with urothelial cancer. This sample comprised PBMCs, obtained around atezolizumab (anti-PD-L1) treatment.

At the DNA level, the sequence is TGTGCCAGCAGCTTAGATTTAGGGGAGGGGCGGACCGGGGAGCTGTTTTTT. It translates to CASSLDLGEGRTGELFF. The chain is made from TRBV11-2 and TRBJ2-2, and TRBD2 aligns with 7 junction nucleotides. From V the trimming removes 0 bases and from J it removes 5 bases, while the gene matches leave 9 bases of the junction unaccounted for. The CDR3 runs 17 amino acids, cysteine and phenylalanine included. Solely the CDR3 DNA is kept, with 51 bases framed from the first base. Looking up the germline V gene yields CDR1 SGHAT and CDR2 FQNNGV. Reference TRBV11-2 and TRBJ2-2 proteins supply the regions before and after the CDR3; the full variable domain is: EAGVAQSPRYKIIEKRQSVAFWCNPISGHATLYWYQQILGQGPKLLIQFQNNGVVDDSQLPKDRFSAERLKGVDSTLKIQPAKLEDSAVYLCASSLDLGEGRTGELFFGEGSRLTVL.